This T cell receptor (beta chain) was captured by sequencing in a study of cytotoxic CD8 clonotypes in ibrutinib-treated CLL. Study results and caveats: Shared public clonotypes were rare, and on treatment they either got smaller or stayed the same. Clonality went up at ibrutinib response and then declined back toward baseline at progression.

With sequencing, the targeted depth ranged from 1 in 200,000 to 1 in 1 million T cells. Here immunoSEQ multiplex PCR was the method, and the copy in TCRdb shows in-frame clones only, minus some. The data hold 150,000 or so clones, with more than 75% observed a single time. The CDR3 length is 15 residues. Per the germline V gene, CDR1 is MGHRA and CDR2 is YSYEKL. The V end was cut by 5 bases, the J end by 4 bases, with 15 bases between. Notes on this clone: Its antigen remains unidentified.

The chain couples TRBV4-1 to TRBJ1-5; D is undetermined. Here the sequenced sample was PBMCs, taken after 36 months of ibrutinib treatment. The TCR comes from a human donor with chronic lymphocytic leukemia. In DNA, the CDR3 is TGCGCCAGCAGCAGACAAGTTCAAGGAAATCAGCCCCAGCATTTT. Its translation: CASSRQVQGNQPQHF.